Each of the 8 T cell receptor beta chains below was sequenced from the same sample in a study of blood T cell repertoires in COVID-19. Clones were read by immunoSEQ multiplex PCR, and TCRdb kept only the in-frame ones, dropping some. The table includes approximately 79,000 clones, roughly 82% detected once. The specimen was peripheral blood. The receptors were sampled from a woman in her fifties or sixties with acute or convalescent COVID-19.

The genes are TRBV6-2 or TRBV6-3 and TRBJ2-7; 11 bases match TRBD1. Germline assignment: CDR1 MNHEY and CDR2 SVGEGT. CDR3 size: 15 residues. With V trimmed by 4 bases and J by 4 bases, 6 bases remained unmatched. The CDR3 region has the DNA TGTGCCAGCAGTTTCCGGGACAGGGGGAGGTACGAGCAGTACTTC. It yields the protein CASSFRDRGRYEQYF.

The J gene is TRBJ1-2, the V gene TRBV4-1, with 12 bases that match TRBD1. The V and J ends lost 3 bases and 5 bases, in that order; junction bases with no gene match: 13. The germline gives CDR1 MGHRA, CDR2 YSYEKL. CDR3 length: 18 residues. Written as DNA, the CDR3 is TGCGCCAGCAGCCAGGGGGGACAGGGGGCCCTTACGGGGTATGGCTACACCTTC. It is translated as CASSQGGQGALTGYGYTF.

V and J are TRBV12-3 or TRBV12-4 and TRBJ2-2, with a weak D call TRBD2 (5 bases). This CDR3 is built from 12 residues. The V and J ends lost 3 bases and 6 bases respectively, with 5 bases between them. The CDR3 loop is CASSLRAGELFF. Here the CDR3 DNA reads TGTGCCAGCAGTTTGAGGGCCGGGGAGCTGTTTTTT.

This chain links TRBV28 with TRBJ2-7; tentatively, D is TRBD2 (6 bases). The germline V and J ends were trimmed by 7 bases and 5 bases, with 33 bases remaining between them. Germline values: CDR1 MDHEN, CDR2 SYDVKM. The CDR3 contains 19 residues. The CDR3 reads CASTPGRVGGAISFDEQYF. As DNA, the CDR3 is TGTGCCAGCACCCCCGGCCGGGTAGGCGGGGCCATATCTTTCGACGAGCAGTACTTC.

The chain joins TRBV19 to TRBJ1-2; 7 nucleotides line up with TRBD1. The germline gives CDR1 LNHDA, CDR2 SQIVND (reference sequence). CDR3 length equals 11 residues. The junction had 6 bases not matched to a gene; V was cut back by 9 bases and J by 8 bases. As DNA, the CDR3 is TGTGCCAGCAACACAGGGGCGGGCTACACCTTC. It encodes CASNTGAGYTF.

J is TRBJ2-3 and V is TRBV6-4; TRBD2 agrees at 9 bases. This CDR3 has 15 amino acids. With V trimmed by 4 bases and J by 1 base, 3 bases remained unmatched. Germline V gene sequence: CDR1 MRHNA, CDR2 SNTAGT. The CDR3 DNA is TGTGCCAGCAGTGTAGCGGGAGAAGGCACAGATACGCAGTATTTT. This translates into CASSVAGEGTDTQYF.

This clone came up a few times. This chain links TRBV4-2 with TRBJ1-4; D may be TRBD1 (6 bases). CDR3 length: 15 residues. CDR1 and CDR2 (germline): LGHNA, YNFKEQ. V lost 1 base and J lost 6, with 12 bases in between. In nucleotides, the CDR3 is TGTGCCAGCAGCCAAGCTTGGGACATCGATGAAAAACTGTTTTTT. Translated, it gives CASSQAWDIDEKLFF.

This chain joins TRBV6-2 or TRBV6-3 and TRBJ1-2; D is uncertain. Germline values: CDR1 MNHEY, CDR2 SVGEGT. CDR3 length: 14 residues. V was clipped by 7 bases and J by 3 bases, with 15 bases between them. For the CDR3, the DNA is TGTGCCAGCACCCCCGGGAGATTCGACTATGGCTACACCTTC. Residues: CASTPGRFDYGYTF.